Below, 27 T cell receptor beta chains from the same sample are listed, as sequenced in a study of T cells in women clearing cervical HPV infection. The data were produced by immunoSEQ multiplex PCR, yet TCRdb's version contains in-frame clones alone and is incomplete. The listing records some 43,000 clones. Sequencing was performed on blood buffy coat. Every receptor here comes from a woman between 18 and 69 years old with a cervical HPV16 infection that either progressed to CIN3+ or cleared (not recorded which).

Remarks on this clone: The read is 3 residues too short to cover the CDR3 end, so that end is filled in from the germline J gene. The chain is built from TRBV20-1 and TRBJ2-7, with D possibly matching TRBD2 (6 bases). The CDR3 has 12 amino acids. Germline V gene sequence: CDR1 DFQATT, CDR2 SNEGSKA (reference sequence). The V end lost 5 bases, the J end lost 2 bases, and 10 bases lay between the germline ends. The CDR3 DNA, read in part, is TGCAGTGCTCCGGGACTCACCTACGAG. Its protein product is CSAPGLTYE. The CDR3 in full is CSAPGLTYEQYF.

Note on this clone: The CDR3 goes on 3 residues after the read ends, and that part is filled in from the germline J gene. This rearrangement joins TRBV20-1 to TRBJ1-4, with 7 nucleotides matching TRBD1. CDR3 length: 13 amino acids. The V gene end was trimmed by 5 bases and the J gene end by 7 bases; junction bases not matched to a gene: 7. The germline V gene has CDR1 DFQATT and CDR2 SNEGSKA (reference sequence). CDR3 sequence reads: CSAAGTVGEKLFF. The covered CDR3 bases are TGCAGTGCTGCGGGGACAGTTGGTGAAAAA.

The sequenced part of the CDR3 DNA is TGTGCCAGCAGCCCCTTAGGCCGTCTAGGATACAATGAG. Its translation is CASSPLGRLGYNE. The full CDR3 protein is CASSPLGRLGYNEQFF. The chain combines TRBV16 with TRBJ2-1; the D is unclear. The CDR3 end falls 3 residues outside the read, so it is completed with the germline J gene. Per the germline V gene, CDR1 is KGHSY and CDR2 is FQNENV. This CDR3 has 16 residues. Trimming removed 4 bases from V and 4 bases from J, with 17 bases in between.

As regards this clone: The read comes to an end 3 residues before the CDR3 does, leaving the germline J gene to fill in the end. The chain is built from TRBV30 and TRBJ1-2; D is ambiguous. The germline gives CDR1 GTSNPN, CDR2 SVGIG (reference sequence). The length of the CDR3 is 11 residues. The CDR3 sequence is CAWSDFLGYTF. The sequenced part of the CDR3 DNA is TGTGCCTGGAGTGATTTCTTAGGC.

Turning to this clone: With the read ending 3 residues before the CDR3 end, the germline J gene is used to fill in that end. Other DNA sequences of this sample code for an identical CDR3. The chain joins TRBV20-1 to TRBJ2-5, with 8 positions matching TRBD2. The CDR3 totals 17 residues. The trim removed 2 bases at V and 7 bases at J, leaving 18 bases unmatched. Looked up from germline, CDR1 is DFQATT and CDR2 is SNEGSKA (reference sequence). The CDR3 DNA, read in part, is TGCAGTGCTAGACGCTCGTTTCGGGGGGGCCGAACCCCGACC. Its protein product is CSARRSFRGGRTPT. The whole CDR3 sequence reads CSARRSFRGGRTPTQYF.

With regard to this clone: The sequenced fragment ends 3 residues before the CDR3 boundary, so the rest is inferred from the germline J gene. J is TRBJ2-1 and V is TRBV2, with D unresolved. Germline CDR1 is SNHLY and CDR2 is FYNNEI. This CDR3 region has 14 residues. V was pared by 7 bases and J by 5 bases, with 15 bases between. The CDR3 spells CASKLWAGNNEQFF. The DNA read from the CDR3 is TGTGCCAGCAAGTTATGGGCCGGTAACAATGAG.

Details on this clone: With the read ending 3 residues before the CDR3 end, the germline J gene is used to fill in that end. The V call is TRBV7-2, the J call TRBJ2-5, with 10 bases that match TRBD2. CDR1 and CDR2 (germline): SGHTA, FQGNSA. V trimming: 5 bases; J trimming: 3 bases; junction bases outside the gene matches: 6. The CDR3 is 15 residues long. The CDR3 protein is CASSASSGGKETQYF. CDR3 DNA (partial): TGTGCCAGCAGCGCGTCTAGCGGGGGAAAAGAGACC.

A note on this clone: A read error may account for a junction end that differs from germline. The sequenced fragment ends 3 residues before the CDR3 boundary, so the rest is inferred from the germline J gene. This rearrangement joins TRBV2 to TRBJ1-5; 7 nucleotides line up with TRBD1. From germline, CDR1 is SNHLY and CDR2 FYNNEI. The CDR3 contains 14 residues. CDR3 residues: CASSVRDSTQPQHF. The part of the CDR3 DNA that was read is TGTGCCAGCAGTGTACGGGACAGCACTCAGCCC. Looking up the rest from reference TRBV2 and TRBJ1-5 gives the full variable domain: EPEVTQTPSHQVTQMGQEVILRCVPISNHLYFYWYRQILGQKVEFLVSFYNNEISEKSEIFDDQFSVERPDGSNFTLKIRSTKLEDSAMYFCASSVRDSTQPQHFGDGTRLSIL.

Concerning this clone itself: The read comes to an end 3 residues before the CDR3 does, leaving the germline J gene to fill in the end. V gene TRBV7-9 combines with J gene TRBJ1-2; D perhaps matches TRBD1 (6 bases). Germline CDR1 and CDR2: SEHNR and FQNEAQ (reference sequence). The CDR3 has 12 amino acids. The sequenced part of the CDR3 DNA is TGTGCCAGCAGCTCCACAGGGAACGAC. This encodes CASSSTGND. The entire CDR3 protein reads CASSSTGNDYTF.

In regard to this clone: The observed sequence ends 3 residues before the CDR3 terminus, with the missing tail filled in from the germline J gene. This chain joins TRBV20-1 and TRBJ2-4; the D call may be TRBD1 or TRBD2 (5 bases each). The CDR3 extends over 14 amino acids. Germline V gives CDR1 DFQATT, CDR2 SNEGSKA (reference sequence). V lost 1 base to trimming and J lost 5 bases, with 12 bases between them. CDR3 bases read: TGCAGTGCTAGAGGAGGGGTAGGACAAAACATT. Amino acid sequence: CSARGGVGQNI. The complete CDR3 protein is CSARGGVGQNIQYF.

A remark on this clone: The sequence runs out 3 residues before the end of the CDR3; the remainder is reconstructed from the germline J gene. The chain employs TRBV20-1 and TRBJ2-7, with TRBD2 matching 7 bases. This CDR3 comprises 13 residues. Germline CDR1 and CDR2: DFQATT and SNEGSKA (reference sequence). The J segment lost 4 bases and the V segment lost 4 bases, leaving 7 bases of the junction unmatched. CDR3 DNA (partial): TGCAGTGCTACAACGCGGGGGTATTACGAG. It translates to CSATTRGYYE. The CDR3 reads in full as CSATTRGYYEQYF.

As to this clone: The CDR3 end falls 3 residues outside the read, so it is completed with the germline J gene. The chain joins TRBV7-8 to TRBJ2-1; D is unclear. Germline V gene sequence: CDR1 SGHVS, CDR2 FQNEAQ. The CDR3 covers 17 residues. V lost 1 base to trimming and J lost 4 bases, with 17 bases between them. CDR3 DNA, as far as it was read: TGTGCCAGCAGCTTAGGATACAAGTCTTGGGCGTACAATGAG. This translates into CASSLGYKSWAYNE. The full-length CDR3 reads as CASSLGYKSWAYNEQFF.

About this clone itself: The read ends 3 residues shy of where the CDR3 ends; the end is completed using the germline J gene. J is TRBJ1-2 and V is TRBV6-1; D gene uncertain. V was shortened by 1 base and J by 4 bases, with 13 bases between the two germline ends. Germline assignment: CDR1 MNHNS and CDR2 SASEGT. The length of the CDR3 is 15 residues. Here the CDR3 reads CASSEVGRGTYGYTF. Incomplete CDR3 DNA: TGTGCCAGCAGTGAAGTCGGGCGGGGTACCTATGGC.

A word on this clone: With the read ending 3 residues before the CDR3 end, the germline J gene is used to fill in that end. The chain recombines TRBV10-3 with TRBJ2-4; 9 bases align to TRBD1. Trimming cost V 0 bases and J 0 bases; bases outside gene matches: 6. The V gene's germline CDR1 is ENHRY and CDR2 SYGVKD. The CDR3 covers 18 residues. Partial CDR3 DNA: TGTGCCATCAGTGAGTCACTACAGGGGGCCGGAGCCAAAAACATT. It translates to CAISESLQGAGAKNI. The whole CDR3 region reads CAISESLQGAGAKNIQYF.

This CDR3 reads CASSFGAGGNQFSYEQYF. Partial CDR3 DNA: TGTGCCAGCAGCTTCGGAGCGGGGGGGAACCAATTCTCCTACGAG. V is TRBV13 and J is TRBJ2-7, with 10 bases lining up with TRBD2. Read data end 3 residues before the CDR3 end; the end is taken from the germline J gene. There are 18 residues in the CDR3. In germline, CDR1 is PRHDT, CDR2 FYEKMQ (reference sequence). V shed 3 bases and J 0 bases; nucleotides not matched to a gene: 11.

As concerns this clone: The read ends 3 residues shy of where the CDR3 ends; the end is completed using the germline J gene. The chain uses TRBV11-2 and TRBJ2-7; the D gene is possibly TRBD1 (6 bases). The CDR3 totals 13 residues. CDR1 SGHAT and CDR2 FQNNGV come from the germline V gene. The V gene lost 5 bases and the J gene lost 2 bases, with 10 bases spanning the gap. CDR3 bases read: TGTGCCAGCAGCAAACGGACAGCCTACGAG. Its protein is CASSKRTAYE. The CDR3, in full, reads CASSKRTAYEQYF.

In regard to this clone: The observed sequence ends 3 residues before the CDR3 terminus, with the missing tail filled in from the germline J gene. The V gene is TRBV5-1, the J gene TRBJ2-3; 12 nucleotides line up with TRBD1. V shed 2 bases and J 6 bases; nucleotides not matched to a gene: 7. The CDR3 is made up of 16 amino acids. Germline CDR1 and CDR2: SGHRS and YFSETQ. The sequenced part of the CDR3 DNA is TGCGCCAGCAGCTTAGAGGGGACAGGGGGCGTTGATACG. Amino acids: CASSLEGTGGVDT. The CDR3 in full is CASSLEGTGGVDTQYF. Using reference TRBV5-1 and TRBJ2-3 for the parts outside the CDR3, the full variable domain is KAGVTQTPRYLIKTRGQQVTLSCSPISGHRSVSWYQQTPGQGLQFLFEYFSETQRNKGNFPGRFSGRQFSNSRSEMNVSTLELGDSALYLCASSLEGTGGVDTQYFGPGTRLTVL.

Turning to this clone: The read terminates 3 residues ahead of where the CDR3 ends, so the germline J gene completes it. The V and J genes are TRBV2 and TRBJ2-1; unclear D gene. Trimming removed 6 bases at V and 3 bases at J, with 15 bases between. The CDR3 loop spans 15 amino acids. In germline, CDR1 is SNHLY, CDR2 FYNNEI. Partial CDR3 DNA: TGTGCCAGCAGCTATACAGAGAATTACTACAATGAG. It specifies CASSYTENYYNE. The CDR3 as a whole reads CASSYTENYYNEQFF.

Comment on this clone: The CDR3 is cut off 3 residues early in the read; its end comes from the germline J gene. The J gene is TRBJ2-7, the V gene TRBV2; 9 bases are a match to TRBD1. V shed 2 bases, J shed 3 bases, and the junction held 8 bases outside the gene matches. Germline assignment: CDR1 SNHLY and CDR2 FYNNEI. The CDR3 has 16 amino acids. The CDR3 DNA, read in part, is TGTGCCAGCAGTGAACCGGGACAGGGTATCGGCTACGAG. Residues: CASSEPGQGIGYE. The whole CDR3 protein is CASSEPGQGIGYEQYF.

About this clone itself: The CDR3 extends 3 residues past the end of the read, so its final part is completed from the germline J gene. This chain links TRBV20-1 with TRBJ1-5; 7 positions match TRBD1. Germline CDR1 reads DFQATT; CDR2 reads SNEGSKA (reference sequence). The CDR3 runs to 13 residues. V shed 0 bases, J shed 6 bases, and the junction held 2 bases outside the gene matches. CDR3 in amino acids: CSARERGPQPQHF. CDR3 bases read: TGCAGTGCTAGAGAAAGGGGGCCTCAGCCC.

As for this clone: The CDR3 is cut off 3 residues early in the read; its end comes from the germline J gene. The chain carries TRBV6-2 or TRBV6-3 and TRBJ2-4, with TRBD2 identical over 7 bases. Germline values: CDR1 MNHEY, CDR2 SVGEGT. There are 15 residues in the CDR3. V trimming: 9 bases; J trimming: 0 bases; junction bases outside the gene matches: 8. The CDR3 DNA, read in part, is TGTGCCAGGGAGGGAGCGGGGCTAGCCAAAAACATT. Amino acids: CAREGAGLAKNI. The entire CDR3 reads CAREGAGLAKNIQYF.

As to this clone: The read finishes 3 residues shy of the CDR3 end, and the germline J gene is used to complete it. The J gene is TRBJ1-1, the V gene TRBV19; D unresolved. Germline V CDR1 and CDR2: LNHDA, SQIVND (reference sequence). V was clipped by 4 bases and J by 1 base, with 10 bases between them. The CDR3 sequence is 14 residues long. The CDR3 sequence: CASSTSLGNTEAFF. The CDR3 DNA, read in part, is TGTGCCAGTAGTACCTCCCTCGGGAACACTGAA.

Details on this clone: From the germline J gene comes the end of the CDR3, since the read stops 3 residues before it. This chain joins TRBV10-2 and TRBJ1-2, with TRBD1 identical over 9 bases. The CDR3 runs 15 residues. Germline loops: CDR1 WSHSY, CDR2 SAAADI. CDR3 sequence reads: CATRGVLGQGYNYTF. The part of the CDR3 DNA that was read is TGCGCCACCCGGGGAGTATTAGGACAGGGGTATAAC.

As concerns this clone: Read data end 3 residues before the CDR3 end; the end is taken from the germline J gene. This chain connects TRBV6-2 or TRBV6-3 to TRBJ2-7; weak D call: TRBD1 (6 bases). V was trimmed by 4 bases and J by 5 bases, leaving 21 bases between them. Germline V gene data show CDR1 as MNHEY and CDR2 as SVGEGT. CDR3 length: 16 amino acids. The CDR3 reads CASSSTLERQVNEQYF. The covered CDR3 bases are TGTGCCAGCAGTTCCACCCTCGAGCGACAGGTTAACGAG.

As regards this clone: The read comes to an end 3 residues before the CDR3 does, leaving the germline J gene to fill in the end. V and J are TRBV2 and TRBJ2-7; TRBD2 matches 7 bases. The germline CDR1 and CDR2 sequences are SNHLY and FYNNEI. J was trimmed by 5 bases and V by 3 bases; bases with no gene match: 7. The CDR3 length is 14 residues. This chain's CDR3 is CASSDLGGYHEQYF. The sequenced part of the CDR3 DNA is TGTGCCAGCAGTGATTTGGGGGGGTACCACGAG.

As concerns this clone: The CDR3 extends 3 residues past the end of the read, so its final part is completed from the germline J gene. V usage is TRBV14 and J usage is TRBJ2-3; D unresolved. The CDR3 extends over 16 amino acids. Trimming removed 0 bases from V and 0 bases from J, with 10 bases in between. Germline values: CDR1 SGHDN, CDR2 FVKESK. The CDR3 protein is CASSQDRTASTDTQYF. The sequenced CDR3 bases are TGTGCCAGCAGCCAAGATCGTACAGCTAGCACAGATACG.

Of note for this clone: The read terminates 3 residues before the CDR3 end, so the remaining end is supplied by the germline J gene. The chain is built from TRBV14 and TRBJ2-3, with D possibly TRBD2 on 6 matching bases. CDR1 and CDR2 from the germline V gene are SGHDN and FVKESK. This CDR3 has 15 amino acids. This CDR3 is CASSQTGLSYETQYF. CDR3 bases read: TGTGCCAGCAGCCAAACGGGACTCTCGTATGAGACG. The full variable domain, its missing parts supplied by reference TRBV14 and TRBJ2-3, is EAGVTQFPSHSVIEKGQTVTLRCDPISGHDNLYWYRRVMGKEIKFLLHFVKESKQDESGMPNNRFLAERTGGTYSTLKVQPAELEDSGVYFCASSQTGLSYETQYFGPGTRLTVL.